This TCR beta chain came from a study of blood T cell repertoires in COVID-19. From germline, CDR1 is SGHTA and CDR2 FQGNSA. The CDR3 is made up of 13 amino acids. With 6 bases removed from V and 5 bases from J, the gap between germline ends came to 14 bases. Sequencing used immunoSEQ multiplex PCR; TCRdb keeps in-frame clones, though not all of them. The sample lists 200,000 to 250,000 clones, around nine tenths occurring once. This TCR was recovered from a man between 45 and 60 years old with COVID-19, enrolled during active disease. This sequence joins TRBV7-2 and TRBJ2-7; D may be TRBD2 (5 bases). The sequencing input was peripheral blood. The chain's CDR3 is CASRKLVAHEQYF. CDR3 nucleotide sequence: TGTGCCAGCAGGAAACTAGTCGCCCACGAGCAGTACTTC.